The T cell receptor beta chain described here comes from a study of graft-versus-host responses after intestinal transplantation (dated by TCRdb to the early 2020s). For the wider study: Recipients received multivisceral, liver-intestinal, or isolated intestinal transplants. All recipients received anti-thymocyte globulin induction followed by maintenance tacrolimus and steroids for two to four years. A peak of at least 4% donor T cells among recipient peripheral blood mononuclear cells was the definition used for donor T cell macrochimerism. After intestinal transplantation, graft-versus-host and host-versus-graft alloreactive T cell clones in the graft, circulation and bone marrow were tracked using bulk TCR-beta CDR3 sequencing. A cohort of about two dozen intestinal transplant recipients, including one retransplant, was enrolled, and a few patients lacking pretransplant specimens were excluded. Samples from three later patients were sequenced in-house on an Illumina MiSeq with MiXCR processing rather than by the commercial service. Alloreactive clones were identified by sequencing pre-transplant mixed lymphocyte reaction products and comparing these products with unstimulated pre-transplant donor and recipient T cells.

Points the paper makes about the study in general: GvH clones were detected in recipient bone marrow, and some appeared earlier in ileal mucosa or blood, consistent with an intestinal mucosal origin. The conclusions were limited by the relatively low number and heterogeneity of the intestinal transplant patients. Peak levels of circulating GvH clones were associated with declines in HvG clones early after transplant. High GvH to HvG T cell clonal ratios were observed in the allografts of patients with donor T cell macrochimerism.

Libraries were constructed by the immunoSEQ multiplex PCR assay. For most patients, genomic DNA was isolated using the Qiagen DNeasy Blood and Tissue Kit and was shipped frozen to Adaptive Biotechnologies for TCR sequencing. Adaptive Biotechnologies carried out high-throughput TCR-beta CDR3 sequencing of genomic DNA for most patients. Per the original workflow: Adaptive's ImmunoSEQ software was the source of the TCR sequencing data for 18 patients, while a few other patients were processed with MiXCR and VDJtools. CD4 versus CD8 sorting errors were corrected by removing sequences found in both subsets at a frequency ratio below 5:1. CDR3 nucleotide sequences shared between donor and recipient were removed because the origin of such sequences could not be assigned. At least 2-fold expansion over unstimulated cells and a minimum CFSE-low frequency of 0.002% (template counts) or 0.001% (read counts) were required for clones to be classified as alloreactive. Clones were considered mappable if detected in sequenced pre-transplant spleen, lymph node, or MLR CFSE-low populations of the donor or recipient. The cumulative frequency of alloreactive clones was calculated as a percentage of all sequences, weighted by copy number. TCRdb's version of the immuneACCESS table is confined to in-frame rearrangements and falls short of the full clone set. An unresolved V gene accounts for under half of the shortfall where checked; the remainder is of unknown origin. For V, J and clone size, that table is used; D and trimming come from the DNA. The sample table lists roughly 130,000 clones, about nine tenths of them with a count of one. The top ten hold about 0.18% of the sample.

The intended sense of this specimen's time point label: cells obtained before transplantation from donor or recipient. CD3+CD4+ and CD3+CD8+ populations were FACS-sorted from unstimulated pre-transplant donor and recipient cells taken from spleen or lymph nodes. For this clone: Its cognate antigen has yet to be identified. No base quality values were provided; no much bigger clone lies one nucleotide off.

The CDR3 goes from the cysteine to the phenylalanine over 14 residues. Only the CDR3 DNA is retained, 42 bases long and in frame from the first base. Trimming removed 4 bases from V and 7 bases from J, leaving 14 bases between the germline ends. CDR1 is given as SGHNT and CDR2 as YENEEA, both from the germline V gene. This TCR came from a human donor who received an intestinal transplant. This chain is built from TRBV11-3 and TRBJ2-1; a tentative D call is TRBD2 (5 bases match). The sample was unstimulated CD4+ T cells sorted from spleen or lymph node cells, taken before intestinal transplant. The nucleotide sequence reads as follows: TGTGCCAGCAGCTCTAGCCCCTCCGGGAATGAGCAGTTCTTC. Its coded protein is CASSSSPSGNEQFF.